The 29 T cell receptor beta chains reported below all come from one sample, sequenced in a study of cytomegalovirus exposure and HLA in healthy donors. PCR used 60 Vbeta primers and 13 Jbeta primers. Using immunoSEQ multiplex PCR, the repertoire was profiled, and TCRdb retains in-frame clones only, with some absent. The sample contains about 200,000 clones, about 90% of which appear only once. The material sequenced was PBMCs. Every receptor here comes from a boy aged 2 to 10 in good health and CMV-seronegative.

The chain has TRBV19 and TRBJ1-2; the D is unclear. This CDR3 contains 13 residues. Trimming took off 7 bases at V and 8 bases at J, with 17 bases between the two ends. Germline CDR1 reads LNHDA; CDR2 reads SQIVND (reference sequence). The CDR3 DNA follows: TGTGCCAGTAAGAGGTCCGGGGTGGAGGGCTACACCTTC. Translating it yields CASKRSGVEGYTF.

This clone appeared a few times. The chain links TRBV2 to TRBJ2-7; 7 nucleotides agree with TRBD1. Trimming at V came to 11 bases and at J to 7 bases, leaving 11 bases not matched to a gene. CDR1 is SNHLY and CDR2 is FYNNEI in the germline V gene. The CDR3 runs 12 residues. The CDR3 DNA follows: TGTGCCTTTAGGACAGGAATCGGTGAGCAGTACTTC. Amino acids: CAFRTGIGEQYF.

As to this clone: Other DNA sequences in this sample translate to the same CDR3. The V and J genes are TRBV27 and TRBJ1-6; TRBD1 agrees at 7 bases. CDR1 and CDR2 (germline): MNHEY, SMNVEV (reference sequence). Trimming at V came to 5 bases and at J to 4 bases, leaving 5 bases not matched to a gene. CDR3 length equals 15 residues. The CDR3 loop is CASSPRTGYNSPLHF. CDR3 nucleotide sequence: TGTGCCAGCAGTCCACGGACAGGTTATAATTCACCCCTCCACTTT.

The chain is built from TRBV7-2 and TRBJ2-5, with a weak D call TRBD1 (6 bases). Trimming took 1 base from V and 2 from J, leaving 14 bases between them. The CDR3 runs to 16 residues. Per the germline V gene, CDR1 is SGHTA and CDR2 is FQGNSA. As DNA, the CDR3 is TGTGCCAGCAGCTTAGGTCCGGGACAACGGCAAGAGACCCAGTACTTC. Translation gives CASSLGPGQRQETQYF.

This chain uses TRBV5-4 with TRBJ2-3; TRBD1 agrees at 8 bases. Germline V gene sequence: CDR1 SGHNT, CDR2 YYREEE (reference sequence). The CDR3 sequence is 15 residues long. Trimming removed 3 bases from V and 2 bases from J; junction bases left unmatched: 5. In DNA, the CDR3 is TGTGCCAGCAGCTCGTACAGGGGGAACACAGATACGCAGTATTTT. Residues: CASSSYRGNTDTQYF.

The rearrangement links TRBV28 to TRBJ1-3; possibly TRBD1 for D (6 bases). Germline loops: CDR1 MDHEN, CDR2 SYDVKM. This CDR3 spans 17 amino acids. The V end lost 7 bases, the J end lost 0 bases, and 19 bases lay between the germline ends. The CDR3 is CASTFFSGQTSGNTIYF. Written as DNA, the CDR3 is TGTGCCAGCACCTTCTTTTCAGGACAGACCTCTGGAAACACCATATATTTT.

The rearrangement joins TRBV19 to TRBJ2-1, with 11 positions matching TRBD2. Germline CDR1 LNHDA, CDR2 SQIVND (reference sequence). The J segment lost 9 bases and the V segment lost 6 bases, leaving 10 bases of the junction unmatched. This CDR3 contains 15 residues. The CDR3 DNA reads TGTGCCAGTAGCCTCATAGCGGGGGGGCAACGTGAGCAGTTCTTC. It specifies CASSLIAGGQREQFF.

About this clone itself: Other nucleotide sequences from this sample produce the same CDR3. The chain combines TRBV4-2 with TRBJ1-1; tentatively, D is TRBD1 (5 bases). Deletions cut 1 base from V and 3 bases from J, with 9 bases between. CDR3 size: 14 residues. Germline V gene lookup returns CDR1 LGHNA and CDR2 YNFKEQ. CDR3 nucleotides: TGTGCCAGCAGCCAAGTATCGGGGGACACTGAAGCTTTCTTT. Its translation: CASSQVSGDTEAFF.

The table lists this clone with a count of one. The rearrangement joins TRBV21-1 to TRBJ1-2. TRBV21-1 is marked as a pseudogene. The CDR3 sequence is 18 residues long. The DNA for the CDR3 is TGTGCCAGCAGCAAACATTCCCTGGGACTGCTCAGTGGGGCTGGCTACACCTTC. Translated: CASSKHSLGLLSGAGYTF.

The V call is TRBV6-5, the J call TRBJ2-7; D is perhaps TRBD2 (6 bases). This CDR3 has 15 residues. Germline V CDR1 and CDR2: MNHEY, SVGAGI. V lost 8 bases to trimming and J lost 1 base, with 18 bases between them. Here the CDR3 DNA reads TGTGCCAGCTCTCAGGGAGCGGGCTATTCCTACGAGCAGTACTTC. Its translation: CASSQGAGYSYEQYF.

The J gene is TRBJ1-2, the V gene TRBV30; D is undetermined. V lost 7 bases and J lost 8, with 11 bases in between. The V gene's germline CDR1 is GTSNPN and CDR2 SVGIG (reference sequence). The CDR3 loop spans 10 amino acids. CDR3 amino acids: CAFLGGGYTF. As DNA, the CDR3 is TGTGCCTTCCTTGGAGGGGGCTACACCTTC. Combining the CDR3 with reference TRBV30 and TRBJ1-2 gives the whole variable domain SQTIHQWPATLVQPVGSPLSLECTVEGTSNPNLYWYRQAAGRGLQLLFYSVGIGQISSEVPQNLSASRPQDRQFILSSKKLLLSDSGFYLCAFLGGGYTFGSGTRLTVV.

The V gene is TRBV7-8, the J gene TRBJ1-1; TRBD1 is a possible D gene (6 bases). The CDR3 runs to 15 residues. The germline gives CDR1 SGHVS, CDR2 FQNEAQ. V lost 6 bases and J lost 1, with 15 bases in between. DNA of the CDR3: TGTGCCAGCAGTTCTCAGGGGTCCCCGAACACTGAAGCTTTCTTT. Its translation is CASSSQGSPNTEAFF.

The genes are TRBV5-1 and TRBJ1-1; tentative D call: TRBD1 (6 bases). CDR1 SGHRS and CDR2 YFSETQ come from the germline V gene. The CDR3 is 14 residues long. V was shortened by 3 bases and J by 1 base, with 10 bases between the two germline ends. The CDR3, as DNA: TGCGCCAGCAGCTCGAGGGGGGGGAACACTGAAGCTTTCTTT. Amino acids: CASSSRGGNTEAFF.

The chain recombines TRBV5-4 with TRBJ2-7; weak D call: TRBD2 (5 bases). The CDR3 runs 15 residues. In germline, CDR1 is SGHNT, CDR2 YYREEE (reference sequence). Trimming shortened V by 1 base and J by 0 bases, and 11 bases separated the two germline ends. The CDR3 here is CASSLFGVTSYEQYF. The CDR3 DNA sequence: TGTGCCAGCAGCTTGTTCGGGGTAACCTCCTACGAGCAGTACTTC.

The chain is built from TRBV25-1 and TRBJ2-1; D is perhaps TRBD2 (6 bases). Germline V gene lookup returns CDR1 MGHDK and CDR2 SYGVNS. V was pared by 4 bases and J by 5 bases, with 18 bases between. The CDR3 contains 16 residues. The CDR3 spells CASSVLTGVQNNEQFF. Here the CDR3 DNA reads TGTGCCAGCAGTGTTTTAACGGGAGTACAAAACAATGAGCAGTTCTTC.

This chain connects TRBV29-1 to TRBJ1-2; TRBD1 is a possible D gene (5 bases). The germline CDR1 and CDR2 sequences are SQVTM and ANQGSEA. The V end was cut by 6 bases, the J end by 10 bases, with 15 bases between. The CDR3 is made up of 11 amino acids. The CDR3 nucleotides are TGCAGCGTGGGGACTAGCTATAACTACACCTTC. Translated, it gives CSVGTSYNYTF.

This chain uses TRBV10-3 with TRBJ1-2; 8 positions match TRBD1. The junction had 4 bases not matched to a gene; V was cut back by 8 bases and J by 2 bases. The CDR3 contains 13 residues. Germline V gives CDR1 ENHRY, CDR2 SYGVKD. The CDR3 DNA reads TGTGCCATCGTAGGACAGGGAAACTATGGCTACACCTTC. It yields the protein CAIVGQGNYGYTF.

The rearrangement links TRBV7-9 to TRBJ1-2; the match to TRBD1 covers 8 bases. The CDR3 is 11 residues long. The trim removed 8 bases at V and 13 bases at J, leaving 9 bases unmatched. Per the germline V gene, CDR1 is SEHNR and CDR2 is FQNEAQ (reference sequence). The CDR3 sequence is CASSQTGELTF. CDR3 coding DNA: TGTGCCAGCTCGCAGACAGGGGAGCTCACCTTC.

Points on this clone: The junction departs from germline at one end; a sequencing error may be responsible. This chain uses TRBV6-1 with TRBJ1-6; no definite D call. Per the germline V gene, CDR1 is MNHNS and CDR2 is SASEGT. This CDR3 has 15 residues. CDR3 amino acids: CASSEIHSDNSPLHF. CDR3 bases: TGTGCCAGCAGTGAAATTCACTCCGATAATTCACCCCTCCACTTT.

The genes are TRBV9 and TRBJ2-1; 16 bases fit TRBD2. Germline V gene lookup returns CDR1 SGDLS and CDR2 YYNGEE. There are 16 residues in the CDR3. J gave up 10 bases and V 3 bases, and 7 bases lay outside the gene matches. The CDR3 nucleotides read TGTGCCAGCAGCGGCGGGACTAGCGGGGGGGCGGGGGAGCAGTTCTTC. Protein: CASSGGTSGGAGEQFF.

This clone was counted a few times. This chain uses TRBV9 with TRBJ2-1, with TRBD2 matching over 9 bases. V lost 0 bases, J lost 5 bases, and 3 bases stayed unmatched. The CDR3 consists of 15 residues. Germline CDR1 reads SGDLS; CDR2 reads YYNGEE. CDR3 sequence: CASSVGTSENNEQFF. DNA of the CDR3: TGTGCCAGCAGCGTAGGGACTAGCGAAAACAATGAGCAGTTCTTC.

CDR3 sequence (DNA): TGCGCCAGCAGCTTGGCAGGGGGCGCAGGTGAAAAACTGTTTTTT. Translated, it gives CASSLAGGAGEKLFF. The chain carries TRBV5-1 and TRBJ1-4; TRBD1 agrees at 8 bases. The V segment lost 0 bases and the J segment 7 bases; nucleotides outside the gene matches: 5. This CDR3 contains 15 residues. Germline CDR1 and CDR2: SGHRS and YFSETQ.

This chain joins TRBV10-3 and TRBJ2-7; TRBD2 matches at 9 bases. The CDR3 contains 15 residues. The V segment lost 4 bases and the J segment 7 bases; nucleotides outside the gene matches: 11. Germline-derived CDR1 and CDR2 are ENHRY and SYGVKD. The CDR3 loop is CAISAAGGTPLEQYF. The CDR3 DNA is TGTGCCATCAGTGCAGCGGGAGGTACCCCTCTGGAGCAGTACTTC.

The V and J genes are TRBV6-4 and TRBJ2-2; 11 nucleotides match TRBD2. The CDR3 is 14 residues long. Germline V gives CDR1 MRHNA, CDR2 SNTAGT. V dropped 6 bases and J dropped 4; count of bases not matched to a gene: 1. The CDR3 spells CASSLAGGTGELFF. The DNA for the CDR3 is TGTGCCAGCAGCCTAGCGGGGGGCACCGGGGAGCTGTTTTTT.

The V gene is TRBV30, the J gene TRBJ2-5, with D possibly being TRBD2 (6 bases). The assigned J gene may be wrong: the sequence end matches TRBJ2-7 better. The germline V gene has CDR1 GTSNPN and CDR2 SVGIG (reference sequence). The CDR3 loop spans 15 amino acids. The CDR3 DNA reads TGTGCCTGGAGGGCGGAGGGAGGAAAAACCTACGAGCAGTACTTC. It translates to CAWRAEGGKTYEQYF.

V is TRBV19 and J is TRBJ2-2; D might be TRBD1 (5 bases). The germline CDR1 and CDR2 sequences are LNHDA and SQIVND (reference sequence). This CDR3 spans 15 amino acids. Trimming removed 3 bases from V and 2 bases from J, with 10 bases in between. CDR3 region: CASSMGQDNTGELFF. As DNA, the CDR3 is TGTGCCAGTAGTATGGGGCAGGACAACACCGGGGAGCTGTTTTTT.

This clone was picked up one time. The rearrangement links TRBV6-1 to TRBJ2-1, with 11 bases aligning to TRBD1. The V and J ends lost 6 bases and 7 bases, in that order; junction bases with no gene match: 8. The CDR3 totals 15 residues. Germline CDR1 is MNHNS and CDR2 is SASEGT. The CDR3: CASSVSGQGVNEQFF. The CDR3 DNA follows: TGTGCCAGCAGCGTATCGGGACAGGGGGTTAATGAGCAGTTCTTC.

The CDR3 is CASSRDSRLYGYTF. DNA of the CDR3: TGTGCCAGCAGCCGGGACAGCCGACTTTATGGCTACACCTTC. This chain connects TRBV9 to TRBJ1-2; 7 bases fit TRBD1. The CDR3 consists of 14 residues. Germline trimming cut 4 bases from V and 5 bases from J; bases unmatched to any gene: 8. Looked up from germline, CDR1 is SGDLS and CDR2 is YYNGEE.

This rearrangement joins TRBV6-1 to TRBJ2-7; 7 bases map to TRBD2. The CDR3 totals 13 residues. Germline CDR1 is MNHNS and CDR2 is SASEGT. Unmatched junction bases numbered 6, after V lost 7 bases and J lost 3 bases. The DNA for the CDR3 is TGTGCCAGCACCCTGGGGAGGGGCTACGAGCAGTACTTC. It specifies CASTLGRGYEQYF.